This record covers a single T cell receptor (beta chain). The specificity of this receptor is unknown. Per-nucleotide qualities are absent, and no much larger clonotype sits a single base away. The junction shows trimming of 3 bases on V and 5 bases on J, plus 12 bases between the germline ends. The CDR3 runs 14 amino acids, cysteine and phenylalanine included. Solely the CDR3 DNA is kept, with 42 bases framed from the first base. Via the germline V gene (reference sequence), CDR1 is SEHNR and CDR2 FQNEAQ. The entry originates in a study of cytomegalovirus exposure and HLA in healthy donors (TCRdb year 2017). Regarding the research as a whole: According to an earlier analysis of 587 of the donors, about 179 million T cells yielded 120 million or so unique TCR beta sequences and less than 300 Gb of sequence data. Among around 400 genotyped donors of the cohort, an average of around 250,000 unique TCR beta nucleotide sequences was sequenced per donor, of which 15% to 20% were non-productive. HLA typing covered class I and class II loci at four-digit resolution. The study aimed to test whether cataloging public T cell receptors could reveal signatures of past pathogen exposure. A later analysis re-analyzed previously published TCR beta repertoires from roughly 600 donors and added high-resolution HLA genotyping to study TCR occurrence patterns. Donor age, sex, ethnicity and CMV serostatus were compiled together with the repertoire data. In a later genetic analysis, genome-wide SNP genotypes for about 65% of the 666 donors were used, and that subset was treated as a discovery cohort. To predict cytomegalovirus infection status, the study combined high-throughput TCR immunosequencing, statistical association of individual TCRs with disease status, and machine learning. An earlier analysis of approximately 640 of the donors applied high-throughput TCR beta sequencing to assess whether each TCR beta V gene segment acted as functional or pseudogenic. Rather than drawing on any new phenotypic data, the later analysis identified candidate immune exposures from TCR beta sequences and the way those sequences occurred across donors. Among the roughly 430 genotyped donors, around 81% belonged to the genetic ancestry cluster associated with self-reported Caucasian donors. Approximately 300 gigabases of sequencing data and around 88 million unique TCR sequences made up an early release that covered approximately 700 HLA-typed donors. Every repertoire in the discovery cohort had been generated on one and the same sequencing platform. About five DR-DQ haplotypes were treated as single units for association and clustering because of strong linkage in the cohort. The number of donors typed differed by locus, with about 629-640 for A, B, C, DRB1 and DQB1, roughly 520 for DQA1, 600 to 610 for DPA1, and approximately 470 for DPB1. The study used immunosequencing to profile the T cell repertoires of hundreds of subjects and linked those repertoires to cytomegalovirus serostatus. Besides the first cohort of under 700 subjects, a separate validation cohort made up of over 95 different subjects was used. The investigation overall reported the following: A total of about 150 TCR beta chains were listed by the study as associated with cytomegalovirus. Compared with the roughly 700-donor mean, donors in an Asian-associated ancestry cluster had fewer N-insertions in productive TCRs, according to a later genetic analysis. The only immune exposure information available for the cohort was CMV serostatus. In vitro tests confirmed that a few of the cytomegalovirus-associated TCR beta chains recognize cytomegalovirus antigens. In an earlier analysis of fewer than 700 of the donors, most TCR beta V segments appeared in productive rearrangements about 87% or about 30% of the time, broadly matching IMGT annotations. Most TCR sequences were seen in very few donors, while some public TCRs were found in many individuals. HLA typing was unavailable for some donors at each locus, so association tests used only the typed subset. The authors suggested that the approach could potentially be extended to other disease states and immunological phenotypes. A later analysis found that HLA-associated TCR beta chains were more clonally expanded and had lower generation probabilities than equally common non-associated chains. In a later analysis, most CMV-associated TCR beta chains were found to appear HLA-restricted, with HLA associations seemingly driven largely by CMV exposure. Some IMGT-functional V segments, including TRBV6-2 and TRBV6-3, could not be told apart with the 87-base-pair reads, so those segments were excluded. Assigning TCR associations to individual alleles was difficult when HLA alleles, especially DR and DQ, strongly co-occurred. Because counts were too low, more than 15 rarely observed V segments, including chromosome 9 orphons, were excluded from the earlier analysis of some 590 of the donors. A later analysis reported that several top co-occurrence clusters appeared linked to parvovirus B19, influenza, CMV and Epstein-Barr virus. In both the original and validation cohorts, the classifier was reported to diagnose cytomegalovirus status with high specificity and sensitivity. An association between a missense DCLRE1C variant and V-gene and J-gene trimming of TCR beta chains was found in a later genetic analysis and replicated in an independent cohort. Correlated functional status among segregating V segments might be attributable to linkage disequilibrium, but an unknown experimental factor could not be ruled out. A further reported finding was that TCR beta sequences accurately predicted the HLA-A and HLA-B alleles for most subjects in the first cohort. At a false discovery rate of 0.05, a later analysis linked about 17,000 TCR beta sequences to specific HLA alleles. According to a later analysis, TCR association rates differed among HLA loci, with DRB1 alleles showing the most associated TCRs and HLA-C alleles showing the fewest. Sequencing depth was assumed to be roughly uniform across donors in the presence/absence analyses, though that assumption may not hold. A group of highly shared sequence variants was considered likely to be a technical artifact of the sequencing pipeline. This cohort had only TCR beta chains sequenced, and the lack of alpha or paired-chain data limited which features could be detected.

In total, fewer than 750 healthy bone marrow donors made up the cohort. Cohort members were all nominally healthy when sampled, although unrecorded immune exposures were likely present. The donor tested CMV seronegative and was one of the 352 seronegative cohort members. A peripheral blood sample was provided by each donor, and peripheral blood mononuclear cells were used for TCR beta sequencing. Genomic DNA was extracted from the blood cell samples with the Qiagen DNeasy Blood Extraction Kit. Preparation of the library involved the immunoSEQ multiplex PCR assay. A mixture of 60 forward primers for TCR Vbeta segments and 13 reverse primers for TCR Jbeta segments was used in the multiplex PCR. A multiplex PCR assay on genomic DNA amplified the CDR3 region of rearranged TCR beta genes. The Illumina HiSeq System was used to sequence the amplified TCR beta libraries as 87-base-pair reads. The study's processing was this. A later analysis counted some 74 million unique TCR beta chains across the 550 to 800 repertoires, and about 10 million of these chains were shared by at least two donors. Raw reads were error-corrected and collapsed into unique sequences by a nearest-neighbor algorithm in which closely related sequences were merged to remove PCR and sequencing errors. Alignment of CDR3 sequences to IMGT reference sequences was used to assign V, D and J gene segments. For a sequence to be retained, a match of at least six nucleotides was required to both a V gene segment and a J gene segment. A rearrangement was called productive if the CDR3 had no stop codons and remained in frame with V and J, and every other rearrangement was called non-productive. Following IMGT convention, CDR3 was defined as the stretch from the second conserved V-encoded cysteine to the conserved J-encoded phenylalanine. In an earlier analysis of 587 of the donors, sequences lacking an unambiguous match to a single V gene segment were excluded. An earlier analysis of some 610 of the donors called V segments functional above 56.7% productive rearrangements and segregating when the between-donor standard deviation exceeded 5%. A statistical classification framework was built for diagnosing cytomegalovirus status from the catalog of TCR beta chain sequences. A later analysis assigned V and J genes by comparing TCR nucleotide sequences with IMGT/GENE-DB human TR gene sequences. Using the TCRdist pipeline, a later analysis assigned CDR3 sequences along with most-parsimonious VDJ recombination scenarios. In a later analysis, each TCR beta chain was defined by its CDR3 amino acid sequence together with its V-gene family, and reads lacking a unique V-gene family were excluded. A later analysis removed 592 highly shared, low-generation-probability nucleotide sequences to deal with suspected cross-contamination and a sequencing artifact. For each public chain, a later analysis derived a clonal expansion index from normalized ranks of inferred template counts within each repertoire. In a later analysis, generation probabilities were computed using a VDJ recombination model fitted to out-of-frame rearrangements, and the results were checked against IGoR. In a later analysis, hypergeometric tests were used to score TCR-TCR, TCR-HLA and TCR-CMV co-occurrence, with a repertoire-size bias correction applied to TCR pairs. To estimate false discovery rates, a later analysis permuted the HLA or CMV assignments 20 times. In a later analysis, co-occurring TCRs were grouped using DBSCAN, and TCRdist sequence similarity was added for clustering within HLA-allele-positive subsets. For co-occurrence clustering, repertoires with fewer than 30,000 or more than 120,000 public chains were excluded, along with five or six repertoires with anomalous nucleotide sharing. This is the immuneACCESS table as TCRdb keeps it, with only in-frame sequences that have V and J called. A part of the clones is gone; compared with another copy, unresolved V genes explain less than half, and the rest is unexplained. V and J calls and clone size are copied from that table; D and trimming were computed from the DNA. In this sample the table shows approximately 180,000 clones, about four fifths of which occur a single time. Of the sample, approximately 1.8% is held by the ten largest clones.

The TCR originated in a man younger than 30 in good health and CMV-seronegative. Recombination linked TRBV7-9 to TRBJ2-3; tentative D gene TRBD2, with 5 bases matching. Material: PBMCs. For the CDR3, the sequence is CASSFGLAQDTQYF. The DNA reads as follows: TGTGCCAGCAGCTTTGGGCTAGCTCAAGATACGCAGTATTTT.